A single sample is the source of the 15 T cell receptor beta chains below, sequenced in a study of T cell responses to AZD1222 COVID-19 vaccine. The method was immunoSEQ multiplex PCR; TCRdb's version includes in-frame clones alone and lacks a portion of them. The repertoire holds roughly 120,000 clones, with about 91% as singletons. Sequenced here: peripheral blood, sampled on day 0 of AZD1222 vaccination. All receptors come from an adult in good health.

The chain employs TRBV2 and TRBJ2-1, with a possible D match to TRBD1 (6 bases). Germline V gives CDR1 SNHLY, CDR2 FYNNEI. Trimming left V 5 bases short and J 9 bases short, with 11 bases between. This CDR3 region has 12 residues. The CDR3 is CASSKDRSEQFF. The DNA for the CDR3 is TGTGCCAGCAGTAAAGACAGGTCTGAGCAGTTCTTC.

The chain carries TRBV5-8 and TRBJ1-1, with 9 positions matching TRBD1. Germline V gene data show CDR1 as SGHTS and CDR2 as YDEGEE. This CDR3 is 13 amino acids long. The V gene end was trimmed by 2 bases and the J gene end by 5 bases; junction bases not matched to a gene: 1. CDR3 amino acids: CASSFDRGTEAFF. The CDR3 bases are TGTGCCAGCAGCTTTGACAGGGGGACTGAAGCTTTCTTT.

The chain has TRBV6-5 and TRBJ1-5; 9 nucleotides agree with TRBD1. J was trimmed by 6 bases and V by 5 bases; bases with no gene match: 8. In germline, CDR1 is MNHEY, CDR2 SVGAGI. CDR3 length equals 15 residues. The CDR3 reads CASSRDREQGQPQHF. Written as DNA, the CDR3 is TGTGCCAGCAGTCGGGACAGGGAACAGGGTCAGCCCCAGCATTTT.

CDR3 in amino acids: CASSQTRMGGKLFF. CDR3 coding DNA: TGTGCCAGCAGCCAAACACGAATGGGCGGAAAACTGTTTTTT. This chain links TRBV9 with TRBJ1-4; D gene unclear. This CDR3 is 14 amino acids long. V was trimmed by 4 bases and J by 10 bases, leaving 17 bases between them. Germline V gene sequence: CDR1 SGDLS, CDR2 YYNGEE.

This sequence joins TRBV18 and TRBJ1-5; TRBD1 is a possible D gene (6 bases). V was clipped by 3 bases and J by 4 bases, with 7 bases between them. Germline V CDR1 and CDR2: KGHSH, LQKENI. This CDR3 is built from 13 residues. The CDR3 nucleotides are TGTGCCAGCTCACCCGGACAGAATCAGCCCCAGCATTTT. This codes for CASSPGQNQPQHF.

The rearrangement uses TRBV7-9 and TRBJ2-3; D is unclear. Germline CDR1 SEHNR, CDR2 FQNEAQ (reference sequence). The CDR3 loop spans 13 amino acids. Trimming took 0 bases from V and 0 from J, leaving 1 base between them. As DNA, the CDR3 is TGTGCCAGCAGCTTAGCTAGCACAGATACGCAGTATTTT. This translates into CASSLASTDTQYF.

The chain uses TRBV21-1 and TRBJ2-7; the table's D call of TRBD1 was not tested on the DNA. TRBV21-1 is labeled a pseudogene. The CDR3 is made up of 12 amino acids. DNA for the CDR3: TGTGCCAGCAGCAAAGCGTGGGCCAAGCAGTACTTC. Its protein product is CASSKAWAKQYF.

In nucleotides, the CDR3 is TGTGCCAGCAGTTTAGGGGAGGGCAGGAATTCACCCCTCCACTTT. It is translated as CASSLGEGRNSPLHF. The chain couples TRBV27 to TRBJ1-6; D call uncertain. Trimming removed 2 bases from V and 7 bases from J, with 12 bases in between. Per the germline V gene, CDR1 is MNHEY and CDR2 is SMNVEV (reference sequence). This CDR3 is built from 15 residues.

The V gene is TRBV25-1, the J gene TRBJ1-2, with D tentatively TRBD1 (6 bases). Germline-derived CDR1 and CDR2 are MGHDK and SYGVNS. The CDR3 is 17 residues long. Trimming removed 2 bases from V and 5 bases from J, with 21 bases in between. CDR3 sequence reads: CASSESNWATGEYGYTF. The CDR3 DNA reads TGTGCCAGCAGTGAAAGTAACTGGGCGACAGGAGAGTATGGCTACACCTTC.

The gene calls are TRBV5-1 and TRBJ1-2, with 8 bases matching TRBD1. After removal of 0 bases from V and 0 bases from J, the junction contained 7 bases not matched to a gene. Germline V gives CDR1 SGHRS, CDR2 YFSETQ. This CDR3 spans 17 amino acids. The CDR3 spells CASSLGGQGGSNYGYTF. CDR3 sequence (DNA): TGCGCCAGCAGCTTGGGAGGACAGGGAGGATCTAACTATGGCTACACCTTC.

V gene TRBV20-1 combines with J gene TRBJ1-1, with a possible D match to TRBD1 (5 bases). This CDR3 comprises 11 residues. The V gene's germline CDR1 is DFQATT and CDR2 SNEGSKA (reference sequence). The CDR3 DNA reads as TGCAGCCGGGCTGGGGGGACTGAAGCTTTCTTT. It yields the protein CSRAGGTEAFF.

The chain employs TRBV14 and TRBJ2-7; D remains ambiguous. The CDR3 has 15 residues. Trimming shortened V by 0 bases and J by 0 bases, and 9 bases separated the two germline ends. Germline CDR1 is SGHDN and CDR2 is FVKESK. CDR3 sequence: CASSQEGLGSYEQYF. DNA for the CDR3: TGTGCCAGCAGCCAAGAGGGGTTAGGCTCCTACGAGCAGTACTTC. The whole variable domain, remainder taken from reference TRBV14 and TRBJ2-7, is EAGVTQFPSHSVIEKGQTVTLRCDPISGHDNLYWYRRVMGKEIKFLLHFVKESKQDESGMPNNRFLAERTGGTYSTLKVQPAELEDSGVYFCASSQEGLGSYEQYFGPGTRLTVT.

The V call is TRBV18, the J call TRBJ1-2; no definite D call. Germline V CDR1 and CDR2: KGHSH, LQKENI. Trimming stripped 2 bases from V and 8 bases from J, with 15 bases between. This CDR3 spans 14 amino acids. The CDR3 DNA is TGTGCCAGCTCACCAGTGACGGCGACGGGAGGCTACACCTTC. It is translated as CASSPVTATGGYTF.

V is TRBV5-6 and J is TRBJ1-2; 9 bases match TRBD1. V was pared by 1 base and J by 4 bases, with 5 bases of the junction left unmatched. The length of the CDR3 is 15 residues. CDR1 and CDR2 (germline): SGHDT, YYEEEE. The CDR3 bases are TGTGCCAGCAGCTTGACAGGACAGGGGATCTATGGCTACACCTTC. This gives the protein CASSLTGQGIYGYTF.

The chain uses TRBV6-5 and TRBJ2-7; TRBD1 is a possible D gene (6 bases). Germline lookup yields CDR1 MNHEY and CDR2 SVGAGI. V was pared by 8 bases and J by 0 bases, with 11 bases between. The CDR3 runs 13 residues. Here the CDR3 reads CASRTVNSYEQYF. The CDR3 DNA follows: TGTGCCAGCCGGACAGTAAACTCCTACGAGCAGTACTTC.